Listed below are T cell receptor beta chains from one sample, sequenced in a study of post-analysis software for immune sequencing data. TCRdb re-called the PCR reads with MiXCR, one entry per CDR3 protein. The table has around 710,000 distinct CDR3 sequences, just over 45% seen once. Material: blood. The receptors come from a girl aged 10 to 17 with multiple sclerosis. Each CDR3 is given with its conserved first and last residue. The order of the fields is clone size, D gene, V gene, J gene, CDR3 DNA, CDR3 protein. The D gene is left open where the match is weak. Size values are once, few and many counts, or a class for expanded clones, and some rows have none.

.	TRBD2	TRBV28	TRBJ2-3	TGTGCCAGCAGTCCCTTAGCGGGAGAGGCAGATACGCAGTATTTT	CASSPLAGEADTQYF
few	.	TRBV7-3	TRBJ2-3	TGTGCCAGCAGCTTAAGTCCAGCGGGTTCAGATACGCAGTATTTT	CASSLSPAGSDTQYF
.	.	TRBV11-3	TRBJ2-1	TGTGCCAGCAGCAAGTCGGGGACCTACAATGAGCAGTTCTTC	CASSKSGTYNEQFF
.	TRBD2	TRBV20-1	TRBJ2-3	TGCAGTGCCACCGCCCCTAGCGGACTCACAGATACGCAGTATTTT	CSATAPSGLTDTQYF
.	.	TRBV5-1	TRBJ2-3	TGCGCCAGCAGCTTGATGACAGATACGCAGTATTTT	CASSLMTDTQYF
.	.	TRBV6-1	TRBJ1-1	TGTGCCAGCAGATTCGGAGTGAGTGGTCACACTGAAGCTTTCTTT	CASRFGVSGHTEAFF
.	.	TRBV6-6	TRBJ1-2	TGTGCCAGCACTCCTTGGAGGGGCAGCAAATATGGCTACACCTTC	CASTPWRGSKYGYTF
.	TRBD1	TRBV5-1	TRBJ2-1	TGCGCCAGCAGCTTTCCCTCTCCGGGACAGGGGAAGAATAAGCAGTTCTTC	CASSFPSPGQGKNKQFF
.	TRBD1	TRBV4-1	TRBJ2-7	TGCGCCAGCACCCAAGAAGAAGGACAGGGTCCGTACGAGCAGTACTTC	CASTQEEGQGPYEQYF
few	TRBD1	TRBV27	TRBJ1-4	TGTGCCAGCAGCCACGCAAGTGGGACAGGGAATAGAGAACTGTTTTTT	CASSHASGTGNRELFF
.	TRBD1	TRBV12-3/TRBV12-4	TRBJ1-6	TGTGCCAGCAGTTTACATTCGGCGTGGACAGGGAATCGATGGAACAATTCACCCCTCCACTTT	CASSLHSAWTGNRWNNSPLHF
.	TRBD2	TRBV3-1	TRBJ2-1	TGTGCCAGCAGCCACCAAGGAGGGACTAGCGGGACCGGTGAGCAGTTCTTC	CASSHQGGTSGTGEQFF
.	.	TRBV9	TRBJ2-5	TGTGCCAGCAGCCCAACCGGGGTACAGGGAGTTAGAGAGACCCAGTACTTC	CASSPTGVQGVRETQYF
few	.	TRBV5-5	TRBJ2-3	TGTGCCAGCAGCTTGTTGGGAGTAAGCACAGATACGCAGTATTTT	CASSLLGVSTDTQYF
few	TRBD1	TRBV12-3/TRBV12-4	TRBJ2-1	TGTGCCAGCAGTCCCGACAGGGGCGACAATGAGCAGTTCTTC	CASSPDRGDNEQFF
few	TRBD2	TRBV2	TRBJ2-6	TGTGCCAGCAGTTCGGGAGGCTACTCTGGGGCCAACGTCCTGACTTTC	CASSSGGYSGANVLTF
.	.	TRBV7-2	TRBJ2-5	TGTGCCAGCAGCGGGCAAGCCGAAGAAGAGACCCAGTACTTC	CASSGQAEEETQYF
.	.	TRBV20-1	TRBJ2-7	TGCAGTGCTCCAAAGACAACCCCTATCTCCTACGAGCAGTACTTC	CSAPKTTPISYEQYF
many	TRBD2	TRBV11-2	TRBJ2-3	TGTGCCAGCAGAACCATTAGACCCGGGACTAGCAGGGGAGATACGCAGTATTTT	CASRTIRPGTSRGDTQYF
few	TRBD1	TRBV12-3/TRBV12-4	TRBJ2-7	TGTGCCAGCAGTTCTCAAACAGGGGCTAGTATCATCTACGAGCAGTACTTC	CASSSQTGASIIYEQYF
.	.	TRBV10-3	TRBJ2-5	TGTGCCATCAGTGACAATGCGGTCCAAGAGACCCAGTACTTC	CAISDNAVQETQYF
few	.	TRBV3-1	TRBJ2-7	TGTGCCAGCAGCCAACAATCAGGGTTTGCCTACGAGCAGTACTTC	CASSQQSGFAYEQYF
.	TRBD1	TRBV27	TRBJ1-2	TGTGCCAGCAGTTTAAGGACAGGGGGTTCCTATGGCTACACCTTC	CASSLRTGGSYGYTF
.	TRBD2	TRBV14	TRBJ2-3	TGTGCCAGCAGCGCACGACTAGCGGGAGCGGGAGATACGCAGTATTTT	CASSARLAGAGDTQYF
few	.	TRBV20-1	TRBJ2-5	TGCAGTGCTAGAGATGACCAGGGCCAAGAGACCCAGTACTTC	CSARDDQGQETQYF
.	.	TRBV12-5	TRBJ2-1	TGTGCTAGTGGTTTTGAGACAGCGGTGGACAATGAGCAGTTCTTC	CASGFETAVDNEQFF
.	.	TRBV14	TRBJ2-3	TGTGCCAGCCGAGGTCTTACGCAGTATTTT	CASRGLTQYF
.	.	TRBV6-2/TRBV6-3	TRBJ2-1	TGTGCCAGCAGTTACTCGACCGGGGTGGTTTACAATGAGCAGTTCTTC	CASSYSTGVVYNEQFF
.	TRBD1	TRBV27	TRBJ2-7	TGTGCCAGCAGCCATTGGGACAGACCCTACGAGCAGTACTTC	CASSHWDRPYEQYF
few	.	TRBV12-3/TRBV12-4	TRBJ2-6	TGTGCCAGCAGTTTACGTGCTGGGGCCAACGTCCTGACTTTC	CASSLRAGANVLTF
few	.	TRBV15	TRBJ1-1	TGTGCCACCAGCAGAGATCGCAGGACTGAAGCTTTCTTT	CATSRDRRTEAFF
few	TRBD1	TRBV5-1	TRBJ2-5	TGCGCCAGCAGCTCGAAACCAGGCAGGGGGACCGAGACCCAGTACTTC	CASSSKPGRGTETQYF
few	TRBD2	TRBV7-6	TRBJ2-7	TGTGCCAGCAGCCCTCGGACTAGCGGGAACGAGCAGTACTTC	CASSPRTSGNEQYF
.	.	TRBV7-9	TRBJ1-4	TGTGCCAGCAGCCTAGGGGGAAAACTGTTTTTT	CASSLGGKLFF
.	TRBD1	TRBV7-3	TRBJ2-1	TGTGCCAGCAGCCCTGGGACAGGGGGATTAGCCTACAATGAGCAGTTCTTC	CASSPGTGGLAYNEQFF
.	.	TRBV27	TRBJ2-1	TGTGCCAGCAGTTTAAAGCGGGACAGGGAGCAGTTCTTC	CASSLKRDREQFF